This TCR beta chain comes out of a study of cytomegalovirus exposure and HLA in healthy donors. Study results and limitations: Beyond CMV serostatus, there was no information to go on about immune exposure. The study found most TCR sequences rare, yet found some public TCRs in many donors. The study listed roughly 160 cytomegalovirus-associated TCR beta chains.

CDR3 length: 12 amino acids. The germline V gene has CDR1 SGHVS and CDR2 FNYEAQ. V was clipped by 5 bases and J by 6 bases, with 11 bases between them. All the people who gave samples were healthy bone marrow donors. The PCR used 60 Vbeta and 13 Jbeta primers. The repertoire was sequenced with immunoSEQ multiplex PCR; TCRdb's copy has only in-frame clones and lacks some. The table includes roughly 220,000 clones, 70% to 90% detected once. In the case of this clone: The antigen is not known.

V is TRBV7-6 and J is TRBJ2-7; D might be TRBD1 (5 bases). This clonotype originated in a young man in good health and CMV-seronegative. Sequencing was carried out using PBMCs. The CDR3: CASSPLGVEQYF. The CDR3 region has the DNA TGTGCCAGCAGCCCGTTAGGGGTCGAGCAGTACTTC.